The rows below give T cell receptor beta chains drawn from one sample of a study of OX40 agonist ivuxolimab in advanced cancers. Produced via immunoSEQ multiplex PCR; TCRdb's table is partial and in-frame only. The sample lists tens of thousands of clones, around 84% occurring once. This specimen was CD4+ or CD8+ T cells sorted from blood, taken in a trial of the OX40 agonist ivuxolimab. These receptors all come from an adult with an advanced solid tumor such as melanoma, head and neck, liver or kidney cancer. Each CDR3 is given with its conserved first and last residue. A D gene is named only where the DNA matches it firmly. Size is stated for part of the rows, as once, few or many counts, or as a class when the clone is expanded.

J gene: TRBJ2-4
V gene: TRBV18
clone size: .
D gene: .
CDR3 DNA: TGTGCCAGCTCACCGGGACTAGCCAAAAACATTCAGTACTTC
CDR3 protein: CASSPGLAKNIQYF

J gene: TRBJ1-4
V gene: TRBV18
clone size: .
D gene: TRBD1
CDR3 DNA: TGTGCCAGCTCAGTTGGACAGGGGGTCGAGGAAAAACTGTTTTTT
CDR3 protein: CASSVGQGVEEKLFF

J gene: TRBJ1-5
V gene: TRBV12-5
clone size: .
D gene: .
CDR3 DNA: TGTGCTAGTGGTTTGGCCTTGTCCCCTGGGCCCCAGCATTTT
CDR3 protein: CASGLALSPGPQHF

J gene: TRBJ2-1
V gene: TRBV6-5
clone size: .
D gene: .
CDR3 DNA: .
CDR3 protein: CASSWGRGTFF

J gene: TRBJ2-3
V gene: TRBV7-3
clone size: .
D gene: .
CDR3 DNA: TGTGCCAGCAGCTTTGCCGCTTGGGGGGATACGCAGTATTTT
CDR3 protein: CASSFAAWGDTQYF

J gene: TRBJ2-7
V gene: TRBV7-3
clone size: .
D gene: TRBD1
CDR3 DNA: TGTGCCAGCAGCTTAGAGACCAGGGGGCGAGACGAGCAGTACTTC
CDR3 protein: CASSLETRGRDEQYF

J gene: TRBJ2-1
V gene: TRBV6-5
clone size: .
D gene: .
CDR3 DNA: TGTGCCAGCAGCCCGGGGGCTTCCGGCAATGAGCAGTTCTTC
CDR3 protein: CASSPGASGNEQFF

J gene: TRBJ2-7
V gene: TRBV15
clone size: .
D gene: TRBD1
CDR3 DNA: TGTGCCACCAGTTCAGGGACAGTCTTAGAGCAGTACTTC
CDR3 protein: CATSSGTVLEQYF

J gene: TRBJ2-1
V gene: TRBV7-3
clone size: .
D gene: TRBD2
CDR3 DNA: TGTGCCAGCAGCTCCAGGACTAGCGGGGTCAATGAGCAGTTCTTC
CDR3 protein: CASSSRTSGVNEQFF

J gene: TRBJ2-3
V gene: TRBV29-1
clone size: .
D gene: .
CDR3 DNA: TGCAGCACGGCTAGCGGCACAGATACGCAGTATTTT
CDR3 protein: CSTASGTDTQYF

J gene: TRBJ2-5
V gene: TRBV28
clone size: .
D gene: .
CDR3 DNA: TGTGCCAGCAGTTTGGATCTGCAAGAGACCCAGTACTTC
CDR3 protein: CASSLDLQETQYF

J gene: TRBJ2-2
V gene: TRBV7-2
clone size: .
D gene: .
CDR3 DNA: TGTGCCAGCAGCTTAGCGCGCGAGAACACCGGGGAGCTGTTTTTT
CDR3 protein: CASSLARENTGELFF

J gene: TRBJ2-3
V gene: TRBV14
clone size: .
D gene: TRBD2
CDR3 DNA: TGTGCCAGCAGGGGACTAGCGCGAGATACGCAGTATTTT
CDR3 protein: CASRGLARDTQYF

J gene: TRBJ2-3
V gene: TRBV15
clone size: .
D gene: .
CDR3 DNA: TGTGCCACCAGCCGCATCGCCAGGGACACAGATACGCAGTATTTT
CDR3 protein: CATSRIARDTDTQYF

J gene: TRBJ2-6
V gene: TRBV7-2
clone size: .
D gene: TRBD1
CDR3 DNA: TGTGCCAGCAGCCCGGGGACAGGGAGCTCTGGGGCCAACGTCCTGACTTTC
CDR3 protein: CASSPGTGSSGANVLTF

J gene: TRBJ1-5
V gene: TRBV6-5
clone size: few
D gene: TRBD1
CDR3 DNA: TGTGCCAGCAGCCAGGGGGTTTATCAGCCCCAGCATTTT
CDR3 protein: CASSQGVYQPQHF

J gene: TRBJ2-6
V gene: TRBV2
clone size: .
D gene: .
CDR3 DNA: TGTGCCAGCAGTGGAGCCCCGGGGGCCAACGTCCTGACTTTC
CDR3 protein: CASSGAPGANVLTF

J gene: TRBJ1-1
V gene: TRBV5-4
clone size: .
D gene: .
CDR3 DNA: TGTGCCAGCAGCTCCCGGGACATGAACACTGAAGCTTTCTTT
CDR3 protein: CASSSRDMNTEAFF

J gene: TRBJ2-3
V gene: TRBV13
clone size: .
D gene: TRBD2
CDR3 DNA: TGTGCCAGCAGCTTAGGTAGCGGGAGATACACAGATACGCAGTATTTT
CDR3 protein: CASSLGSGRYTDTQYF

J gene: TRBJ2-1
V gene: TRBV7-3
clone size: .
D gene: .
CDR3 DNA: TGTGCCAGCAGCATTACTAATACCCCCTACAATGAGCAGTTCTTC
CDR3 protein: CASSITNTPYNEQFF

J gene: TRBJ2-3
V gene: TRBV10-3
clone size: .
D gene: .
CDR3 DNA: TGTGCCATCAGTGGCGGTAGCACAGATACGCAGTATTTT
CDR3 protein: CAISGGSTDTQYF

J gene: TRBJ1-2
V gene: TRBV28
clone size: .
D gene: .
CDR3 DNA: TGTGCCAGCAGTTTGACGTCTCCTAGCTATGGCTACACCTTC
CDR3 protein: CASSLTSPSYGYTF

J gene: TRBJ1-4
V gene: TRBV7-3
clone size: .
D gene: .
CDR3 DNA: TGTGCCAGCAGCTTATACCCGGGGGATGAAAAACTGTTTTTT
CDR3 protein: CASSLYPGDEKLFF

J gene: TRBJ2-6
V gene: TRBV21-1
clone size: .
D gene: .
CDR3 DNA: TGTGCCAGCAGCCCGGTGTCCGTGACTGGGGCCAACGTCCTGACTTTC
CDR3 protein: CASSPVSVTGANVLTF

J gene: TRBJ1-1
V gene: TRBV19
clone size: .
D gene: TRBD1
CDR3 DNA: TGTGCCAGTAGTTCAACTCGGACAGGGGCCACTGAAGCTTTCTTT
CDR3 protein: CASSSTRTGATEAFF

J gene: TRBJ1-2
V gene: TRBV4-3
clone size: .
D gene: TRBD1
CDR3 DNA: TGCGCCAGCAGCCGAGCCGGGACAGGGGAAGGCTACACCTTC
CDR3 protein: CASSRAGTGEGYTF

J gene: TRBJ1-5
V gene: TRBV18
clone size: .
D gene: .
CDR3 DNA: TGTGCCAGCTCACCACCGAATAGCAATCAGCCCCAGCATTTT
CDR3 protein: CASSPPNSNQPQHF

J gene: TRBJ2-1
V gene: TRBV2
clone size: .
D gene: .
CDR3 DNA: TGTGCCAGCAGTTTGACAGGAGATAATGAGCAGTTCTTC
CDR3 protein: CASSLTGDNEQFF

J gene: TRBJ1-4
V gene: TRBV6-4
clone size: .
D gene: .
CDR3 DNA: TGTGCCAGCAGTGAGGATGAAAAACTGTTTTTT
CDR3 protein: CASSEDEKLFF

J gene: TRBJ2-5
V gene: TRBV5-4
clone size: .
D gene: TRBD1
CDR3 DNA: TGTGCCAGCAGACACAAGCCGGGACAGGGAGGGGAGACCCAGTACTTC
CDR3 protein: CASRHKPGQGGETQYF

J gene: TRBJ2-3
V gene: TRBV7-2
clone size: .
D gene: TRBD2
CDR3 DNA: TGTGCCAGCAGCTTATATTTGGGACTAGCGGGGGGGAATGGGGATACGCAGTATTTT
CDR3 protein: CASSLYLGLAGGNGDTQYF

J gene: TRBJ1-2
V gene: TRBV12-5
clone size: .
D gene: .
CDR3 DNA: TGTGCTAGTGGTTTTCCCTTATCAAACTATGGCTACACCTTC
CDR3 protein: CASGFPLSNYGYTF

J gene: TRBJ2-7
V gene: TRBV30
clone size: .
D gene: TRBD2
CDR3 DNA: TGTGCCTGGAGTGTATTGCGGCTAGCGGGGAGCTCCTACGAGCAGTACTTC
CDR3 protein: CAWSVLRLAGSSYEQYF

J gene: TRBJ1-5
V gene: TRBV7-2
clone size: .
D gene: .
CDR3 DNA: TGTGCCAGCAGCGAACAGGGTAGCTATCAGCCCCAGCATTTT
CDR3 protein: CASSEQGSYQPQHF

J gene: TRBJ1-3
V gene: TRBV7-2
clone size: .
D gene: .
CDR3 DNA: TGTGCCAGCAGCGAGGACAGCTCTGGAAACACCATATATTTT
CDR3 protein: CASSEDSSGNTIYF

J gene: TRBJ2-3
V gene: TRBV7-9
clone size: .
D gene: .
CDR3 DNA: TGTGCCAGCAGCGTGATCGCTACAGATACGCAGTATTTT
CDR3 protein: CASSVIATDTQYF

J gene: TRBJ1-1
V gene: TRBV6-1
clone size: .
D gene: .
CDR3 DNA: TGTGCCAGCACCCGGGAGATGAACACTGAAGCTTTCTTT
CDR3 protein: CASTREMNTEAFF

J gene: TRBJ2-2
V gene: TRBV11-3
clone size: .
D gene: .
CDR3 DNA: TGTGCCAGCAGCCCCGAGGGGCGCGGGGAGCTGTTTTTT
CDR3 protein: CASSPEGRGELFF

J gene: TRBJ1-2
V gene: TRBV4-1
clone size: .
D gene: TRBD1
CDR3 DNA: TGCGCCAGCAGCCAGGGGACAGAGAAGCTCTCCTCTTATGGCTACACCTTC
CDR3 protein: CASSQGTEKLSSYGYTF

J gene: TRBJ1-1
V gene: TRBV28
clone size: once
D gene: .
CDR3 DNA: TGTGCCAGCAGTCCGGGACTGTTCACTGAAGCTTTCTTT
CDR3 protein: CASSPGLFTEAFF

J gene: TRBJ2-4
V gene: TRBV28
clone size: few
D gene: .
CDR3 DNA: TGTGCCAGCCGAACCTCAGCCAAAAACATTCAGTACTTC
CDR3 protein: CASRTSAKNIQYF

J gene: TRBJ2-7
V gene: TRBV11-2
clone size: .
D gene: .
CDR3 DNA: TGTGCCAGCAGCTTAGCCCCCGGGACGGCTACCTACGAGCAGTACTTC
CDR3 protein: CASSLAPGTATYEQYF

J gene: TRBJ1-1
V gene: TRBV7-2
clone size: .
D gene: .
CDR3 DNA: TGTGCCAGCAGCTTGACAGTAAACACTGAAGCTTTCTTT
CDR3 protein: CASSLTVNTEAFF

J gene: TRBJ1-3
V gene: TRBV18
clone size: .
D gene: .
CDR3 DNA: TGTGCCAGCTCACCCGGGGAATCCAGAAACACCATATATTTT
CDR3 protein: CASSPGESRNTIYF

J gene: TRBJ2-7
V gene: TRBV10-3
clone size: .
D gene: TRBD1
CDR3 DNA: TGTGCCATCACTGGACAGGGGGCGGACGAGCAGTACTTC
CDR3 protein: CAITGQGADEQYF

J gene: TRBJ1-1
V gene: TRBV18
clone size: .
D gene: .
CDR3 DNA: TGTGCCAGCTCACCAGGACTGCTGAGAGACACTGAAGCTTTCTTT
CDR3 protein: CASSPGLLRDTEAFF

J gene: TRBJ1-1
V gene: TRBV28
clone size: once
D gene: TRBD1
CDR3 DNA: TGTGCCAGCAAGTACAGGGGGATGGATCCGAACACTGAAGCTTTCTTT
CDR3 protein: CASKYRGMDPNTEAFF

J gene: TRBJ2-3
V gene: TRBV28
clone size: once
D gene: .
CDR3 DNA: TGTGCCAGCAGTTTCCCGGGTACAGATACGCAGTATTTT
CDR3 protein: CASSFPGTDTQYF

J gene: TRBJ2-5
V gene: TRBV6-5
clone size: .
D gene: TRBD2
CDR3 DNA: TGTGCCAGCAGCCCTCAGCGGGGCCAAGAGACCCAGTACTTC
CDR3 protein: CASSPQRGQETQYF

J gene: TRBJ2-4
V gene: TRBV18
clone size: .
D gene: .
CDR3 DNA: TGTGCCAGCTCACCAGACCAGCGGCACATTCAGTACTTC
CDR3 protein: CASSPDQRHIQYF

J gene: TRBJ1-6
V gene: TRBV7-6
clone size: .
D gene: .
CDR3 DNA: TGTGCCAGCAGCTCCTCCGACAGGTCTAATTCACCCCTCCACTTT
CDR3 protein: CASSSSDRSNSPLHF

J gene: TRBJ2-3
V gene: TRBV7-2
clone size: .
D gene: TRBD2
CDR3 DNA: TGTGCCAGCAGCCCGGGACTAGCATCGGATACGCAGTATTTT
CDR3 protein: CASSPGLASDTQYF

J gene: TRBJ1-1
V gene: TRBV2
clone size: .
D gene: .
CDR3 DNA: TGTGCCAGCAGTGAAGTCCCGAGCAGCCTGAACACTGAAGCTTTCTTT
CDR3 protein: CASSEVPSSLNTEAFF